One sample yielded the 23 T cell receptor beta chains listed below, sequenced in a study of cytomegalovirus exposure and HLA in healthy donors. The PCR contained 60 Vbeta and 13 Jbeta primers. TCRdb's table, derived via immunoSEQ multiplex PCR, lists solely in-frame clones and lacks some. The sample carries 100,000 to 150,000 clones, around 78% recorded once. The specimen was PBMCs. All receptors come from a man in his forties or fifties in good health and CMV-seronegative.

Comments on this clone: One end of the junction varies from germline; a read error may be responsible. The V gene is TRBV23-1, the J gene TRBJ2-3, with 9 bases lining up with TRBD1. TRBV23-1 has ORF status, its function being uncertain. This CDR3 is built from 15 residues. CDR3 DNA sequence: TGCGCCAGCACACACAGGGGGCTTTGCACAGATACGCGGTATTTT. Protein product: CASTHRGLCTDTRYF.

The chain employs TRBV7-2 and TRBJ1-1, with a tentative D call TRBD1 (6 bases). The germline V gene has CDR1 SGHTA and CDR2 FQGNSA. With 5 bases removed from V and 8 bases from J, the gap between germline ends came to 18 bases. This CDR3 comprises 14 residues. CDR3 protein: CASSLGPGTNEAFF. DNA for the CDR3: TGTGCCAGCAGCCTGGGGCCGGGGACAAACGAAGCTTTCTTT.

The chain employs TRBV20-1 and TRBJ1-1; D is uncertain. Germline V gives CDR1 DFQATT, CDR2 SNEGSKA (reference sequence). The CDR3 is 11 amino acids. The CDR3 DNA reads as TGCAGGTCCACACAAAACACTGAAGCTTTCTTT. It specifies CRSTQNTEAFF.

The V gene is TRBV5-1, the J gene TRBJ1-5; 8 nucleotides agree with TRBD1. The CDR3 has 15 residues. Germline CDR1 and CDR2: SGHRS and YFSETQ. V was clipped by 0 bases and J by 7 bases; unmatched bases: 6. As DNA, the CDR3 is TGCGCCAGCAGCTTGGGACAGGGGTCACACCAGCCCCAGCATTTT. This gives the protein CASSLGQGSHQPQHF.

This sequence joins TRBV5-1 and TRBJ1-6, with 9 bases that match TRBD1. V lost 1 base, J lost 5 bases, and 1 base stayed unmatched. This CDR3 region has 15 residues. CDR1 and CDR2 from the germline V gene are SGHRS and YFSETQ. The CDR3 DNA reads TGCGCCAGCAGCTTGTGGGACAGGGATAATTCACCCCTCCACTTT. Amino acid sequence: CASSLWDRDNSPLHF.

The CDR3 loop is CASSLLPDRGYEQYF. The CDR3 DNA reads as TGTGCCAGCAGCTTACTTCCGGACAGGGGTTACGAGCAGTACTTC. The chain combines TRBV7-3 with TRBJ2-5; 9 bases match TRBD1. The J call is in doubt because the DNA end fits TRBJ2-7 better. The CDR3 is 15 residues long. From germline, CDR1 is SGHTA and CDR2 FQGTGA.

The chain employs TRBV19 and TRBJ2-3; no reliable D call. The V end lost 6 bases, the J end lost 0 bases, and 13 bases lay between the germline ends. This CDR3 has 15 amino acids. CDR1 and CDR2 (germline): LNHDA, SQIVND (reference sequence). The CDR3 bases are TGTGCCAGTAGAGACGGGTATCCTAGCACAGATACGCAGTATTTT. Its translation: CASRDGYPSTDTQYF. Using reference TRBV19 and TRBJ2-3 for the parts outside the CDR3, the full variable domain is DGGITQSPKYLFRKEGQNVTLSCEQNLNHDAMYWYRQDPGQGLRLIYYSQIVNDFQKGDIAEGYSVSREKKESFPLTVTSAQKNPTAFYLCASRDGYPSTDTQYFGPGTRLTVL.

The chain links TRBV11-2 to TRBJ2-1; 9 bases are a match to TRBD1. V was clipped by 5 bases and J by 5 bases; unmatched bases: 7. The germline V gene encodes CDR1 SGHAT and CDR2 FQNNGV. The CDR3 runs 15 residues. CDR3 sequence reads: CASSPPGTGHNEQFF. DNA of the CDR3: TGTGCCAGCAGCCCTCCCGGGACAGGGCACAATGAGCAGTTCTTC.

V is TRBV28 and J is TRBJ1-4, with a weak D call TRBD1 (5 bases). CDR3 length: 15 amino acids. Germline CDR1 MDHEN, CDR2 SYDVKM. Between the trimmed V and J ends, which lost 3 bases and 0 bases, there was a span of 8 bases. The CDR3 protein is CASSLGGTTNEKLFF. CDR3 sequence (DNA): TGTGCCAGCAGTTTGGGGGGAACAACTAATGAAAAACTGTTTTTT.

The CDR3 loop is CASNYRGNTEAFF. Here the CDR3 DNA reads TGTGCCAGCAACTACAGGGGTAACACTGAAGCTTTCTTT. The chain links TRBV2 to TRBJ1-1, with 7 positions matching TRBD1. CDR1 and CDR2 from the germline V gene are SNHLY and FYNNEI. The CDR3 contains 13 residues. The J segment lost 2 bases and the V segment lost 7 bases, leaving 4 bases of the junction unmatched.

This clone was detected a few times. The sample holds other DNA sequences that translate to the same CDR3. CDR3 in amino acids: CATSSRRGNEQFF. The DNA for the CDR3 is TGTGCCACCAGCAGCCGCCGGGGGAATGAGCAGTTCTTC. The rearrangement uses TRBV15 and TRBJ2-1; possible D gene TRBD2, 6 bases. In germline, CDR1 is LNHNV, CDR2 YYDKDF (reference sequence). The length of the CDR3 is 13 residues. The V end was cut by 3 bases, the J end by 7 bases, with 10 bases between.

The V gene is TRBV2, the J gene TRBJ2-1, with a weak D call TRBD2 (6 bases). V was pared by 4 bases and J by 0 bases, with 13 bases between. In germline, CDR1 is SNHLY, CDR2 FYNNEI. There are 16 residues in the CDR3. The CDR3, as DNA: TGTGCCAGCAGTGGCGGGCGGGGCCTCTCCTACAATGAGCAGTTCTTC. This translates into CASSGGRGLSYNEQFF.

This CDR3 is CASTLDTRSGQPQHF. For the CDR3, the DNA is TGTGCCAGCACCCTGGACACTCGGTCCGGCCAGCCCCAGCATTTT. The chain employs TRBV2 and TRBJ1-5, with D possibly matching TRBD1 (5 bases). V dropped 7 bases and J dropped 7 bases, with 20 bases sitting between them. CDR1 and CDR2 from the germline V gene are SNHLY and FYNNEI. The CDR3 covers 15 residues.

This chain joins TRBV30 and TRBJ1-5; 7 bases match TRBD1. V dropped 0 bases and J dropped 9; count of bases not matched to a gene: 5. The CDR3 extends over 13 amino acids. Germline values: CDR1 GTSNPN, CDR2 SVGIG (reference sequence). CDR3: CAWSVGGGRPQHF. The CDR3 nucleotides are TGTGCCTGGAGTGTAGGGGGCGGTCGGCCCCAGCATTTT.

In its sample, this clone was seen a few times. The chain recombines TRBV4-3 with TRBJ2-7; no firm D call. This CDR3 has 12 residues. Germline values: CDR1 LGHNA, CDR2 YSLEER. V dropped 4 bases and J dropped 7 bases, with 11 bases sitting between them. The CDR3: CASSPNLREQYF. The DNA of the CDR3 is TGCGCCAGCAGCCCGAACCTCAGAGAGCAGTACTTC.

The V call is TRBV4-1, the J call TRBJ2-1, with TRBD2 identical over 7 bases. V lost 2 bases, J lost 7 bases, and 11 bases stayed unmatched. Germline-derived CDR1 and CDR2 are MGHRA and YSYEKL. The CDR3 is made up of 16 amino acids. In DNA form, the CDR3 reads TGCGCCAGCAGCCAAACTAAGACCCGGACTAGTAATGAGCAGTTCTTC. This codes for CASSQTKTRTSNEQFF.

This clone appeared a single time. The chain uses TRBV5-8 and TRBJ1-4; tentatively, D is TRBD1 (5 bases). This CDR3 has 13 amino acids. The germline V gene has CDR1 SGHTS and CDR2 YDEGEE. V shed 5 bases and J shed 5 bases, with 10 bases lying between them. The CDR3 DNA reads TGTGCCAGCAGTTTTGGGGGGAATGAAAAACTGTTTTTT. It translates to CASSFGGNEKLFF.

Notes on this clone: The junction and the germline gene differ at one end; a read error may be behind it. The chain is built from TRBV7-9 and TRBJ1-2; D perhaps matches TRBD1 (6 bases). This CDR3 spans 11 amino acids. The germline V gene has CDR1 SEHNR and CDR2 FQNEAQ (reference sequence). The CDR3, as DNA: TGTGCCAGCAGCTTAGCGGAAGACAGGCCCTTC. This codes for CASSLAEDRPF. Drawing the rest from reference TRBV7-9 and TRBJ1-2, the complete variable domain is DTGVSQNPRHKITKRGQNVTFRCDPISEHNRLYWYRQTLGQGPEFLTYFQNEAQLEKSRLLSDRFSAERPKGSFSTLEIQRTEQGDSAMYLCASSLAEDRPFGSGTRLTVV.

V is TRBV11-2 and J is TRBJ1-2; the D gene is possibly TRBD1 (6 bases). Between the trimmed V and J ends, which lost 0 bases and 7 bases, there was a span of 18 bases. The CDR3 is 16 residues long. The V gene's germline CDR1 is SGHAT and CDR2 FQNNGV. As DNA, the CDR3 is TGTGCCAGCAGCTTAGAACGGGTTGCGGGGGGCGCTGGCTACACCTTC. It yields the protein CASSLERVAGGAGYTF.

The chain uses TRBV5-5 and TRBJ1-5; 7 nucleotides align to TRBD1. This CDR3 has 15 amino acids. Germline assignment: CDR1 SGHKS and CDR2 YYEKEE (reference sequence). The junction had 6 bases not matched to a gene; V was cut back by 0 bases and J by 6 bases. The CDR3 DNA reads as TGTGCCAGCAGCTTGGGACAGGGATTTCTTCAGCCCCAGCATTTT. Protein: CASSLGQGFLQPQHF.

Details on this clone: Mismatch with germline at one junction end may stem from a read error. V and J are TRBV7-2 and TRBJ1-3; the D is unclear. Germline CDR1 and CDR2: SGHTA and FQGNSA. The CDR3 totals 16 residues. The CDR3, as DNA: TGTGCCAGCAGCCTAGCCGGGGTTTCGGCCGGAAACACCATATATTTT. Residues: CASSLAGVSAGNTIYF.

This chain connects TRBV6-5 to TRBJ1-5; no definite D call. V gave up 5 bases and J gave up 7 bases, with 12 bases separating them. The CDR3 covers 13 residues. Per germline, CDR1 MNHEY and CDR2 SVGAGI. The CDR3 DNA is TGTGCCAGCAGTCGCGGGGTCGGGCAGCCCCAGCATTTT. Encoded protein: CASSRGVGQPQHF.

This clone was found a few times. The genes are TRBV9 and TRBJ1-1; TRBD1 matches at 9 bases. The CDR3 sequence is 15 residues long. Germline-derived CDR1 and CDR2 are SGDLS and YYNGEE. J was trimmed by 5 bases and V by 3 bases; bases with no gene match: 8. CDR3: CASSALGQGKTEAFF. CDR3 in DNA: TGTGCCAGCAGCGCATTAGGACAGGGGAAGACTGAAGCTTTCTTT.